Presented here are 21 T cell receptor beta chains from one specimen sequenced in a study of T cell repertoires and leukemia-associated antigens. TCRdb ran MiXCR on the 5' RACE reads and lists one entry per CDR3 protein. The repertoire consists of about 11,000 distinct CDR3 sequences, with 40% to 45% occurring once and the leading ten covering about a quarter. Their antigens remain unidentified. Sequenced sample: CD3+ T cells sorted from blood and cultured. All receptors come from a female donor in good health.

This clonotype occurred many times. The chain combines TRBV11-3 with TRBJ2-2; D ambiguous. The germline gives CDR1 SGHNT, CDR2 YENEEA. The CDR3 covers 18 residues. V lost 1 base and J lost 4, with 19 bases in between. The CDR3 loop reads CASSLGGHGNMATGELFF. CDR3 coding DNA: TGTGCCAGCAGCTTAGGGGGTCATGGGAATATGGCCACCGGGGAGCTGTTTTTT. The complete variable domain, with remaining parts taken from reference TRBV11-3 and TRBJ2-2, reads EAGVVQSPRYKIIEKKQPVAFWCNPISGHNTLYWYLQNLGQGPELLIRYENEEAVDDSQLPKDRFSAERLKGVDSTLKIQPAELGDSAVYLCASSLGGHGNMATGELFFGEGSRLTVL.

This sequence joins TRBV5-1 and TRBJ1-6; D perhaps matches TRBD1 (6 bases). The CDR3 contains 14 residues. Trimming left V 3 bases short and J 11 bases short, with 15 bases between. The germline CDR1 and CDR2 sequences are SGHRS and YFSETQ. The CDR3: CASSSTGGGPPLHF. The DNA of the CDR3 is TGCGCCAGCAGCTCGACAGGCGGAGGCCCACCCCTCCACTTT.

The rearrangement joins TRBV3-1 to TRBJ2-5; TRBD1 is a possible D gene (5 bases). Germline V gene lookup returns CDR1 LGHDT and CDR2 YNNKEL (reference sequence). Trimming stripped 0 bases from V and 2 bases from J, with 7 bases between. The CDR3 contains 14 residues. CDR3 DNA sequence: TGTGCCAGCAGCCAAGAGGGGCGGCAAGAGACCCAGTACTTC. Residues: CASSQEGRQETQYF.

The chain combines TRBV5-1 with TRBJ2-1, with 8 bases matching TRBD2. The CDR3 is 14 amino acids. Germline CDR1 reads SGHRS; CDR2 reads YFSETQ. V dropped 1 base and J dropped 7; count of bases not matched to a gene: 4. DNA of the CDR3: TGCGCCAGCAGCTTGTCGGGAGGGCGGAATGAGCAGTTCTTC. It codes for CASSLSGGRNEQFF.

This sequence joins TRBV7-9 and TRBJ2-4, with D tentatively TRBD2 (6 bases). The V end lost 0 bases, the J end lost 15 bases, and 12 bases lay between the germline ends. Germline CDR1 and CDR2: SEHNR and FQNEAQ (reference sequence). CDR3 size: 12 residues. The CDR3 nucleotides read TGTGCCAGCAGCTTAGCTCCGGGAGATCCGTACTTC. Encoded protein: CASSLAPGDPYF.

This clonotype is labeled as medium-sized (0.01 to 0.1%). The chain recombines TRBV24-1 with TRBJ2-3; 8 nucleotides align to TRBD2. This CDR3 contains 19 residues. Germline assignment: CDR1 KGHDR and CDR2 SFDVKD. After removal of 0 bases from V and 0 bases from J, the junction contained 10 bases not matched to a gene. The CDR3: CATSDLGTSGAASTDTQYF. In nucleotides, the CDR3 is TGTGCCACCAGTGATTTGGGTACTAGCGGTGCAGCTAGCACAGATACGCAGTATTTT.

As concerns this clonotype: A read error may account for a junction end that differs from germline. The chain carries TRBV4-2 and TRBJ2-1, with D possibly being TRBD2 (5 bases). Germline V lookup: CDR1 LGHNA, CDR2 YNFKEQ. CDR3 length: 15 amino acids. The CDR3 loop reads CASSQGSGDYNERFF. CDR3 in DNA: TGTGCCAGCAGCCAAGGTTCTGGAGACTACAATGAGCGGTTCTTC.

V and J are TRBV5-4 and TRBJ2-1; possibly TRBD2 for D (5 bases). Looked up from germline, CDR1 is SGHNT and CDR2 is YYREEE (reference sequence). CDR3 length: 17 residues. The ends were cut back, 0 bases at V and 2 bases at J, with 15 bases in the middle. The CDR3 nucleotides read TGTGCCAGCAGCTTGGGTCTTGTGCGGGTCCCCTACAATGAGCAGTTCTTC. It translates to CASSLGLVRVPYNEQFF.

This clonotype was recorded once. V gene TRBV7-6 combines with J gene TRBJ2-1, with no clear D. CDR1 is SGHVS, CDR2 FNYEAQ, per germline. V was pared by 5 bases and J by 12 bases, with 17 bases between. The CDR3 contains 13 residues. The CDR3 DNA follows: TGTGCCAGCAGCCACGATCCTGGCTTTGGGCAGTTCTTC. Translation gives CASSHDPGFGQFF.

The chain has TRBV21-1 and TRBJ2-7. TRBV21-1 is a pseudogene. The CDR3 covers 14 residues. CDR3 sequence: CASSKVQSNREQYF. For the CDR3, the DNA is TGTGCCAGCAGCAAGGTCCAGAGTAATAGGGAGCAGTACTTC.

Concerning this clonotype itself: Sequence at one end of the junction differs from germline and may be a read error. The chain recombines TRBV28 with TRBJ1-2, with D possibly being TRBD1 (5 bases). CDR3 length equals 16 residues. The germline V gene encodes CDR1 MDHEN and CDR2 SYDVKM. CDR3 sequence: CASSGRQIRGVYGYAF. DNA for the CDR3: TGTGCCAGCAGTGGCCGACAGATCCGGGGGGTTTATGGCTACGCCTTC.

The J gene is TRBJ2-1, the V gene TRBV6-5, with 8 bases that match TRBD2. Germline V gene lookup returns CDR1 MNHEY and CDR2 SVGAGI. The CDR3 runs 11 residues. J lost 10 bases, V lost 4 bases, and 0 bases had no gene match. The CDR3 DNA is TGTGCCAGCAGTTCTAGCGGGGAGCAGTTCTTC. Its protein is CASSSSGEQFF.

At least ten counts were recorded for this clonotype. The rearrangement uses TRBV3-1 and TRBJ2-1; 8 positions match TRBD1. Germline V gene sequence: CDR1 LGHDT, CDR2 YNNKEL (reference sequence). J gave up 10 bases and V 1 base, and 6 bases lay outside the gene matches. The CDR3 runs 14 residues. The CDR3 DNA sequence: TGTGCCAGCAGCCAAGTTTCAGGGGGCGTGGAGCAGTTCTTC. This gives the protein CASSQVSGGVEQFF.

The J gene is TRBJ2-5, the V gene TRBV7-9, with 8 bases identical to TRBD1. This CDR3 has 15 amino acids. CDR1 is SEHNR and CDR2 is FQNEAQ in the germline V gene (reference sequence). The V and J ends lost 5 bases and 0 bases, in that order; junction bases with no gene match: 5. The CDR3 bases are TGTGCCAGCAGCCTCGGGACAGGCGACCAAGAGACCCAGTACTTC. It is translated as CASSLGTGDQETQYF.

This clonotype has at least ten counts. The chain couples TRBV6-1 to TRBJ1-4, with D possibly being TRBD1 (6 bases). In germline, CDR1 is MNHNS, CDR2 SASEGT. The CDR3 covers 15 residues. Trimming stripped 10 bases from V and 8 bases from J, with 23 bases between. CDR3 residues: CATRASGGHSEKLFF. The CDR3, as DNA: TGTGCCACCAGGGCCTCCGGGGGGCATTCGGAAAAACTGTTTTTT.

This chain connects TRBV5-1 to TRBJ2-7; D remains ambiguous. Between the trimmed V and J ends, which lost 0 bases and 3 bases, there was a span of 13 bases. The CDR3 is 15 amino acids. Germline CDR1 is SGHRS and CDR2 is YFSETQ. The CDR3 DNA reads as TGCGCCAGCAGCTTGGGAATTCAAAACCGCTACGAGCAGTACTTC. It encodes CASSLGIQNRYEQYF.

The chain combines TRBV4-2 with TRBJ2-7; no clear D. Trimming stripped 4 bases from V and 0 bases from J, with 10 bases between. Germline V gives CDR1 LGHNA, CDR2 YNFKEQ. CDR3 size: 14 residues. The CDR3 region has the DNA TGTGCCAGCAGCCTAACGACTCACTCCTACGAGCAGTACTTC. It translates to CASSLTTHSYEQYF.

This clonotype showed up just a few times. This may come from a read error, since a much larger clone is one base off. The CDR3 here is CAGSLETGTYGYTF. The DNA for the CDR3 is TGTGCCGGCAGCTTAGAGACAGGGACCTATGGCTACACCTTC. J is TRBJ1-2 and V is TRBV7-9; 7 positions match TRBD1. CDR3 size: 14 residues. CDR1 and CDR2 from the germline V gene are SEHNR and FQNEAQ (reference sequence).

This clonotype was detected many times. The chain recombines TRBV3-1 with TRBJ2-1, with 8 nucleotides matching TRBD2. The J segment lost 2 bases and the V segment lost 0 bases, leaving 0 bases of the junction unmatched. The CDR3 is 15 residues long. CDR1 is LGHDT and CDR2 is YNNKEL in the germline V gene (reference sequence). The CDR3 protein is CASSQDSGTYNEQFF. In DNA, the CDR3 is TGTGCCAGCAGCCAAGATAGCGGGACCTACAATGAGCAGTTCTTC.

The rearrangement links TRBV3-1 to TRBJ2-5; TRBD2 matches at 13 bases. In germline, CDR1 is LGHDT, CDR2 YNNKEL (reference sequence). This CDR3 is 15 amino acids long. With 7 bases clipped from V and 9 bases from J, the junction kept 11 bases outside the gene matches. The CDR3 nucleotides are TGTGCCAGCAACCGGACTAGCGGGAGCCGGAAGGCCCAGTACTTC. It encodes CASNRTSGSRKAQYF.

This clonotype qualifies as medium-sized (0.01 to 0.1%). The chain recombines TRBV7-6 with TRBJ2-7; D gene ambiguous. Deletions cut 0 bases from V and 5 bases from J, with 11 bases between. The CDR3 has 14 residues. CDR1 and CDR2 from the germline V gene are SGHVS and FNYEAQ. The CDR3 here is CASSLASATNEQYF. Written as DNA, the CDR3 is TGTGCCAGCAGCTTAGCGTCAGCTACTAACGAGCAGTACTTC. The full variable domain, its missing parts supplied by reference TRBV7-6 and TRBJ2-7, is GAGVSQSPRYKVTKRGQDVALRCDPISGHVSLYWYRQALGQGPEFLTYFNYEAQQDKSGLPNDRFSAERPEGSISTLTIQRTEQRDSAMYRCASSLASATNEQYFGPGTRLTVT.